The present TCR beta chain was sequenced within a study of blood T cell repertoires in COVID-19. Study as a whole: Acute and convalescent COVID-19 samples came from the United States, Italy and Spain. In each case, the material was cDNA or gDNA derived from T cells, B-cell-depleted T cells, or PBMCs.

The method was immunoSEQ multiplex PCR; TCRdb's version includes in-frame clones alone and lacks a portion of them. The repertoire holds roughly 370,000 clones, with 87% as singletons. Categorization into cohorts depended on clinical history that participants reported. V was trimmed by 4 bases and J by 1 base, leaving 10 bases between them. The length of the CDR3 is 14 residues. The germline gives CDR1 KGHSH, CDR2 LQKENI. J is TRBJ1-1 and V is TRBV18, with D possibly matching TRBD1 (5 bases). This TCR came from a woman aged 45-60 years who had recovered from COVID-19. Specimen: PBMCs or T cells enriched from blood (not recorded which). CDR3 nucleotide sequence: TGTGCCAGCTCACAATTTACAGGGAACACTGAAGCTTTCTTT. Protein: CASSQFTGNTEAFF.